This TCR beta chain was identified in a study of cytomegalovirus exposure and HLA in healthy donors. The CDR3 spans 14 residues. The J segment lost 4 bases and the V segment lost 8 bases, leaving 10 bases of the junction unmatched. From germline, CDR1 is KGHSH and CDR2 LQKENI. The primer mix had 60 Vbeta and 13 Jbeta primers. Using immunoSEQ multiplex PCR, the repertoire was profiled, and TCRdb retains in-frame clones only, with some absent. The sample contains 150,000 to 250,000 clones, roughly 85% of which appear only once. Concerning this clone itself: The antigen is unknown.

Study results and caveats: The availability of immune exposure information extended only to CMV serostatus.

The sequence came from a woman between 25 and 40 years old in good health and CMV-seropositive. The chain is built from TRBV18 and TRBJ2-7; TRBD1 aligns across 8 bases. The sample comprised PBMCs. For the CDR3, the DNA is TGTGCCAGCGCCTCCGGGACAGGAGATTACGAGCAGTACTTC. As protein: CASASGTGDYEQYF.